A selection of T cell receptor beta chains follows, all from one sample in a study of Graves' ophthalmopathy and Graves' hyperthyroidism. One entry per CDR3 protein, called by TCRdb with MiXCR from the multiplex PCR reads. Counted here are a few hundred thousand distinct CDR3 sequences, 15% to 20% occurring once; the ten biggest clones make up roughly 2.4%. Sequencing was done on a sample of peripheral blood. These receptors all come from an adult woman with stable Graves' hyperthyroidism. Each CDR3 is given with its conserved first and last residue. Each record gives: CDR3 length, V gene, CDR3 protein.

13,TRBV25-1,CASSGDLPGELFF
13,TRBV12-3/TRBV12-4,CASSPGQLYGYTF
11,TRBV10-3,CAISSGVTQYF
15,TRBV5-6,CASSWGQGRNQPQHF
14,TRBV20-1,CSAREYRAGSPLHF
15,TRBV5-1,CASSPRGPADTEAFF
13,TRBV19,CASSMDRFYGYTF
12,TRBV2,CASGEGLHEQYF
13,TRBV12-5,CASGRDSLYEQYF
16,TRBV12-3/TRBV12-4,CASSHPLTTGHYGYTF
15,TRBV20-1,CSAREQGAAGNTIYF
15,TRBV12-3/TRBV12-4,CASSSQNGAQETQYF
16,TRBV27,CASSLKARGTRTEAFF
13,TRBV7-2,CASSQGLYNEQFF
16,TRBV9,CASSGRDRVVTGELFF
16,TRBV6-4,CASSAPRRFRTDTQYF
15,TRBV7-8,CASSFGDLRNTEAFF
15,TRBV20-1,CSAQWLAGAQETQYF
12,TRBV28,CASSSAVDRQYF